The 13 T cell receptor beta chains presented below share a single source sample, sequenced in a study of T cells in Graves' hyperthyroidism and ophthalmopathy. RNA transcripts served as the template for amplifying TCR beta CDR3 regions. First-round RT-PCR with HTBI primers amplified the TCR CDR3 region. Using its own MiXCR run on the multiplex PCR reads, TCRdb lists one record per CDR3 protein. The sample includes about 420,000 distinct CDR3 sequences, around a sixth of them seen just once. Sequences were obtained from blood. Source of these receptors: a woman aged 18 to 35 with Graves' hyperthyroidism.

This clonotype was detected only a few times. V gene TRBV6-2 or TRBV6-3 combines with J gene TRBJ1-2; D is perhaps TRBD1 (5 bases). The germline gives CDR1 MNHEY, CDR2 SVGEGT. The length of the CDR3 is 16 residues. Trimming pared 7 bases from V and 6 bases from J, leaving 24 bases between. CDR3 sequence (DNA): TGTGCCAGCACCTCCCAGGGCGGGTTAGTCAAGGATGGCTACACCTTC. Translating it yields CASTSQGGLVKDGYTF.

This clonotype was picked up many times. The chain couples TRBV2 to TRBJ2-1, with 13 positions matching TRBD2. Germline V gene data show CDR1 as SNHLY and CDR2 as FYNNEI. CDR3 length: 15 residues. With V trimmed by 2 bases and J by 7 bases, 2 bases remained unmatched. The CDR3, as DNA: TGTGCCAGCAGTGAACCGACTAGCGGGAGGAATGAGCAGTTCTTC. Protein: CASSEPTSGRNEQFF.

As to this clonotype: With a much larger clone just one base away, this may be a read error. CDR3 residues: CASSESTSGNYNEQFF. The CDR3 region has the DNA TGTGCCAGCAGTGAAAGTACTAGCGGAAACTACAATGAGCAGTTCTTC. The J gene is TRBJ2-1, the V gene TRBV28; 8 nucleotides line up with TRBD2. The CDR3 runs 16 residues. Per the germline V gene, CDR1 is MDHEN and CDR2 is SYDVKM. J lost 3 bases, V lost 5 bases, and 9 bases had no gene match.

This clonotype was seen repeatedly, ten times or more. The chain is built from TRBV12-5 and TRBJ2-7, with D possibly TRBD1 on 5 matching bases. Between the trimmed V and J ends, which lost 2 bases and 1 base, there was a span of 12 bases. The CDR3 spans 15 residues. CDR1 and CDR2 from the germline V gene are LGHNT and FRNRAP. As DNA, the CDR3 is TGTGCTAGTGGTTTGTCTTTAGGGGCATCCTACGAGCAGTACTTC. Amino acid sequence: CASGLSLGASYEQYF.

This clonotype came up many times. The chain is built from TRBV30 and TRBJ2-7; TRBD2 might be the D (5 bases). The germline V gene has CDR1 GTSNPN and CDR2 SVGIG (reference sequence). With 4 bases removed from V and 2 bases from J, the gap between germline ends came to 15 bases. The CDR3 consists of 14 residues. The CDR3 region has the DNA TGTGCCTGGAATAAGGCTAGCCGTGCCTACGAGCAGTACTTC. Translating it yields CAWNKASRAYEQYF.

J is TRBJ1-1 and V is TRBV12-3 or TRBV12-4, with D maybe TRBD1 (5 bases). V was cut by 6 bases and J by 3 bases, with 14 bases left in between. The length of the CDR3 is 14 residues. CDR3 residues: CASRVGRRDTEAFF. The CDR3 region has the DNA TGTGCCAGCAGGGTGGGGCGTAGGGACACTGAAGCTTTCTTT.

Ten or more counts support this clonotype. DNA of the CDR3: TGTGCCAGCAGCTTAGCGGGAGCGGAGACCCAGTACTTC. This encodes CASSLAGAETQYF. This chain links TRBV7-8 with TRBJ2-5; a possible D gene is TRBD2 (5 bases). The V end was cut by 0 bases, the J end by 5 bases, with 7 bases between. The CDR3 consists of 13 residues. Looked up from germline, CDR1 is SGHVS and CDR2 is FQNEAQ.

This clonotype was seen at least ten times. The rearrangement links TRBV18 to TRBJ1-4, with TRBD1 identical over 11 bases. The CDR3 consists of 16 residues. The V and J ends lost 3 bases and 8 bases, in that order; junction bases with no gene match: 8. Per germline, CDR1 KGHSH and CDR2 LQKENI. The CDR3 sequence: CASSPQRGQGEEKLFF. The CDR3 DNA sequence: TGTGCCAGCTCACCGCAAAGGGGACAGGGGGAAGAAAAACTGTTTTTT. Supplemented by reference TRBV18 and TRBJ1-4, the full variable domain reads NAGVMQNPRHLVRRRGQEARLRCSPMKGHSHVYWYRQLPEEGLKFMVYLQKENIIDESGMPKERFSAEFPKEGPSILRIQQVVRGDSAAYFCASSPQRGQGEEKLFFGSGTQLSVL.

This clonotype occurred many times. The gene calls are TRBV11-2 and TRBJ2-3; D call uncertain. V shed 1 base and J shed 6 bases, with 8 bases lying between them. CDR3 length: 13 residues. The germline V gene has CDR1 SGHAT and CDR2 FQNNGV. CDR3 bases: TGTGCCAGCAGCTTAGCCAGGCAGGATACGCAGTATTTT. Translation: CASSLARQDTQYF. The complete variable domain, with remaining parts taken from reference TRBV11-2 and TRBJ2-3, reads EAGVAQSPRYKIIEKRQSVAFWCNPISGHATLYWYQQILGQGPKLLIQFQNNGVVDDSQLPKDRFSAERLKGVDSTLKIQPAKLEDSAVYLCASSLARQDTQYFGPGTRLTVL.

The chain couples TRBV6-1 to TRBJ1-5, with 8 bases fitting TRBD1. The CDR3 has 14 amino acids. The germline V gene encodes CDR1 MNHNS and CDR2 SASEGT. V gave up 7 bases and J gave up 7 bases; unmatched junction bases: 9. The CDR3 here is CASTQGAMGQPQHF. CDR3 DNA: TGTGCCAGCACCCAGGGGGCCATGGGGCAGCCCCAGCATTTT.

This clonotype was counted many times. The chain links TRBV6-1 to TRBJ2-2; a possible D gene is TRBD2 (7 bases). The CDR3 contains 16 residues. The ends were cut back, 0 bases at V and 4 bases at J, with 12 bases in the middle. CDR1 is MNHNS and CDR2 is SASEGT in the germline V gene. CDR3 residues: CASSEAGAGVTGELFF. The CDR3 DNA reads as TGTGCCAGCAGTGAAGCGGGGGCGGGAGTCACCGGGGAGCTGTTTTTT.

This clonotype has a count of ten or more. The rearrangement joins TRBV6-1 to TRBJ1-2; 8 nucleotides line up with TRBD1. This CDR3 is 15 amino acids long. Trimming cost V 5 bases and J 6 bases; bases outside gene matches: 11. Germline lookup yields CDR1 MNHNS and CDR2 SASEGT. The CDR3 here is CASSPRTGFFDGYTF. The CDR3 region has the DNA TGTGCCAGCAGTCCACGGACAGGGTTTTTTGATGGCTACACCTTC.

This clonotype was picked up a small number of times. This sequence joins TRBV28 and TRBJ1-1, with 8 nucleotides matching TRBD1. V was clipped by 7 bases and J by 1 base; unmatched bases: 8. CDR1 is MDHEN, CDR2 SYDVKM, per germline. The length of the CDR3 is 15 residues. Here the CDR3 reads CASTQVGTGNTEAFF. CDR3 DNA: TGTGCCAGCACCCAGGTAGGGACAGGGAACACTGAAGCTTTCTTT. The full variable domain, rest sourced from reference TRBV28 and TRBJ1-1, is DVKVTQSSRYLVKRTGEKVFLECVQDMDHENMFWYRQDPGLGLRLIYFSYDVKMKEKGDIPEGYSVSREKKERFSLILESASTNQTSMYLCASTQVGTGNTEAFFGQGTRLTVV.